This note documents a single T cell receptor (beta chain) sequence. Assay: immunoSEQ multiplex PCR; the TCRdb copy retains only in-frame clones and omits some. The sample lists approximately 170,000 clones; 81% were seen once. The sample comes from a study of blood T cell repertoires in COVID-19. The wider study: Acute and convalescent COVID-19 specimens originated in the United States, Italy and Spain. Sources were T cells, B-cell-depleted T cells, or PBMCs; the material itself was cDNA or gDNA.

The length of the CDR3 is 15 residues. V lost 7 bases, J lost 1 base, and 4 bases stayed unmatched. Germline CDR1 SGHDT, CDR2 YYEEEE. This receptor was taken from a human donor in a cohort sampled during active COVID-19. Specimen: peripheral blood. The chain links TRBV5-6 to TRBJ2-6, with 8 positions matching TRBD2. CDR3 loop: CASRSGSSGANVLTF. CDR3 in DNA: TGTGCCAGCCGGAGCGGGAGTTCTGGGGCCAACGTCCTGACTTTC.